Sequencing of this TCR beta chain was carried out in a study of HIV-infected patients and healthy controls. Worth noting for this clonotype: One base away lies a much larger clone, so this may be a sequencing read error.

The germline V gene encodes CDR1 LGHNA and CDR2 YSLEER. The length of the CDR3 is 16 residues. From the 5' RACE reads, TCRdb called clonotypes with MiXCR, one entry per CDR3 protein. The sample comprises over 55,000 distinct CDR3 sequences, roughly 16% of which are singletons, and approximately 5.2% rests with the top ten. The sequenced sample consisted of CD4+ T cells from blood. The chain couples TRBV4-3 to TRBJ2-3; 10 bases match TRBD2. The TCR comes from a human donor in good health. The CDR3 DNA follows: TGCGCCTGCAGCCAAGTACCGGGACTAGCGACAGATACGCAGTATTTT. This translates into CACSQVPGLATDTQYF.